This TCR beta chain was found in a study of shared clonotypes between healthy human individuals (dated by TCRdb to 2019 to 2021). About the full investigation: A few men and a couple of women, aged 18 to 49 years, made up the cohort. For each donor, CD4 naive and CD4 memory were each run on three plates, CD8 naive on two plates, and CD8 memory on one plate. To estimate repertoire size and how much clonotypes are shared between individuals, the study performed deep sequencing of blood TCR repertoires from about 5 healthy adults. To increase sequencing depth and limit assay-specific biases, different laboratories used diverse techniques to prepare libraries and sequence TCR repertoires. Leukapheresis yielded between about 0.94 and 8.9 billion PBMCs per donor.

For the CD8 naive samples, CD45RO-negative cells were positively selected for CCR7, yielding a CD45RA+CCR7+ population from which TemRA cells were excluded. The donors were healthy, HIV-negative adults with no recently reported acute infections or vaccinations. Every donor was a Caucasian adult residing in Nashville, Tennessee, USA. Blood was obtained by leukapheresis, after which PBMCs were separated by Ficoll-Histopaque density gradient centrifugation and cryopreserved in liquid nitrogen vapor phase. Analytical flow cytometry was used to check the purity and quantity of every magnetically sorted T cell population. From each sorted fraction, genomic DNA was isolated and quantified by UV absorbance on a Nanodrop 2000c. Using the deep immunoSEQ assay, multiplex PCR amplified TCR CDR3 regions from genomic DNA. Extracted genomic DNA from each cell subset was spread evenly across all wells of several immunoSEQ 96-well plates, with each plate serving as a replicate. For sorted subsets, 200 to 250 ng genomic DNA, equal to 25,000 to 35,000 T cell genomes, was loaded into each replicate PCR. Purified libraries were measured with a Qubit 3.0 fluorometer, size-checked on a Bioanalyzer 2100, and measured again with the KAPA Library Quantification kit. Every immunoSEQ 96-well plate was sequenced on a separate single-read 150-cycle Illumina NextSeq 550 flow cell. Per the original workflow: The immunoSEQ output contained only junctional sequences without quality scores, so filtering could not match that applied to full-length reads. Sequences were annotated with PyIR, a Python wrapper for IgBLAST v1.9, using IMGT germline references to assign V/J genes and CDR3. Reads with weak V/J assignments (E-value above 1e-6), missing CDR3, stop codons, out-of-frame junctions, or ambiguous translated residues were removed. V3J clonotypes were defined as sequences sharing the same inferred V gene, J gene, and CDR3 amino acid sequence. To compute the percentage overlap between repertoires, the number of shared unique clonotypes was divided by the size of the smaller repertoire. Three approaches were used to assess repertoire richness: RTK rarefaction, the Chao1 estimator, and Recon v2.1 estimates of unobserved clonotypes. OLGA was used to compute generation probabilities for all TCRbeta clonotypes that the gDNA method yielded from a few donors. TCRdb re-hosts the immuneACCESS table, in-frame sequences only. Its copies lack some clones; in the studies checked, an unresolved V gene accounts for under half of them, and the cause for the rest is not known. The V and J calls and clone size were taken over from that table, and D and trimming were inferred from the DNA. This sample has about 610,000 clones in its table, and around 96% of those were observed once. The ten largest account for around 0.1% of the sample.

With respect to this clone: Its antigen is still unknown. One base away there is no much larger clone; base qualities are not given.

Study-wide conclusions, independent of this receptor: Larger estimated clonotype richness was generally found for naive subsets than for memory subsets. Pairwise subsampling indicated that sequencing depth was expected to affect the degree of clonotype sharing among donors. Sampling was limited to blood, and TCR repertoires in tissue likely differ from TCR repertoires in blood. Compared with non-shared clonotypes, the clonotypes found in all four sorted-subset donors had higher generation probabilities. Sharing across several donors was observed for around 4.8% of naive CD4, less than 4% of naive CD8, about 2.3% of memory CD4, and around 0.4% of memory CD8 clonotypes. Incomplete sequencing was indicated by rarefaction of sorted-subset datasets, despite the large sequencing depth. The small number of donors limited the genetic and exposure-history diversity represented.

Sequences SGHAT (CDR1) and FQNNGV (CDR2) are obtained from the germline V gene. Trimming takes 5 bases from V and 2 bases from J, and the germline ends sit 19 bases apart. Measured from the cysteine to the phenylalanine, the CDR3 is 16 residues long. Only CDR3 DNA is held: 48 bases, read in frame from base 1. The sample taken for sequencing was naive CD8+ T cells sorted from blood. Explained via the paper, the cell subset or site label denotes: CD45RA+CCR7+. This receptor chain uses TRBV11-2 and TRBJ2-7; the D gene is possibly TRBD1, with 5 bases matching. This TCR derives from a woman younger than 45 in good health. Here the CDR3 is given as CASSPGRQGRTYEQYF. The nucleotides are TGTGCCAGCAGCCCCGGCCGTCAGGGTCGAACCTACGAGCAGTACTTC.